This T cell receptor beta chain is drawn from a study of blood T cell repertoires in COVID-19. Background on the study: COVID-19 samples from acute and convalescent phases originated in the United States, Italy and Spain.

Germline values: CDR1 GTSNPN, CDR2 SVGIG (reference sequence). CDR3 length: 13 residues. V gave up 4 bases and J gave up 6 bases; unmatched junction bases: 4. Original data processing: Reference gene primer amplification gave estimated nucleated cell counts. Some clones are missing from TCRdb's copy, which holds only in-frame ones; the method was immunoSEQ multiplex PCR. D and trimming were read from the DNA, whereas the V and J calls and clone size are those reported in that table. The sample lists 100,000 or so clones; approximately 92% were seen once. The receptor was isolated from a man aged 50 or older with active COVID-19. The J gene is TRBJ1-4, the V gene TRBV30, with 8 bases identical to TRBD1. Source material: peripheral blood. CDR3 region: CAWTDRGYEKLFF. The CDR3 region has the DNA TGTGCCTGGACAGACAGGGGATATGAAAAACTGTTTTTT.